The 24 T cell receptor beta chains listed next were all sequenced from one sample in a study of blood T cell repertoires in COVID-19. The assay was immunoSEQ multiplex PCR, and TCRdb's table has in-frame clones only and misses some. The table lists about 170,000 clones, 80% to 90% of them singletons. The sequencing sample was made of peripheral blood. The receptors stem from a woman in her seventies with COVID-19, enrolled during active disease.

The gene calls are TRBV5-1 and TRBJ1-3, with TRBD1 identical over 7 bases. The J segment lost 0 bases and the V segment lost 0 bases, leaving 6 bases of the junction unmatched. CDR3 length: 17 residues. CDR1 and CDR2 from the germline V gene are SGHRS and YFSETQ. This chain's CDR3 is CASSLAPGTASGNTIYF. The CDR3 bases are TGCGCCAGCAGCTTGGCCCCTGGGACAGCCTCTGGAAACACCATATATTTT.

This chain links TRBV11-1 with TRBJ2-1, with D possibly being TRBD1 (6 bases). This CDR3 is built from 15 residues. V was trimmed by 3 bases and J by 0 bases, leaving 9 bases between them. Per the germline V gene, CDR1 is SGHAT and CDR2 is FQDESV (reference sequence). The CDR3 here is CASSFQDSSYNEQFF. Here the CDR3 DNA reads TGTGCCAGCAGCTTCCAGGACAGCTCCTACAATGAGCAGTTCTTC. The full variable domain, completed using reference TRBV11-1 and TRBJ2-1, is EAEVAQSPRYKITEKSQAVAFWCDPISGHATLYWYRQILGQGPELLVQFQDESVVDDSQLPKDRFSAERLKGVDSTLKIQPAELGDSAMYLCASSFQDSSYNEQFFGPGTRLTVL.

The rearrangement uses TRBV30 and TRBJ1-2; D gene uncertain. Trimming removed 1 base from V and 0 bases from J, with 12 bases in between. CDR3 size: 15 residues. In germline, CDR1 is GTSNPN, CDR2 SVGIG (reference sequence). CDR3 in DNA: TGTGCCTGGAGTGGACTCGCAATATCTAACTATGGCTACACCTTC. Amino acid sequence: CAWSGLAISNYGYTF.

V and J are TRBV10-2 and TRBJ1-1, with a tentative D call TRBD1 (5 bases). The CDR3 totals 13 residues. Trimming removed 7 bases from V and 4 bases from J, with 13 bases in between. Per the germline V gene, CDR1 is WSHSY and CDR2 is SAAADI. The CDR3 reads CASTGWGGTEAFF. CDR3 coding DNA: TGCGCCAGCACCGGGTGGGGCGGCACTGAAGCTTTCTTT.

The gene calls are TRBV27 and TRBJ1-2, with D unresolved. The CDR3 extends over 13 amino acids. V lost 0 bases and J lost 5, with 7 bases in between. The germline gives CDR1 MNHEY, CDR2 SMNVEV (reference sequence). For the CDR3, the DNA is TGTGCCAGCAGTTTATCGCGGGGATATGGCTACACCTTC. Translation gives CASSLSRGYGYTF.

This rearrangement joins TRBV6-1 to TRBJ2-7; 8 positions match TRBD2. Germline V gives CDR1 MNHNS, CDR2 SASEGT. The CDR3 length is 15 residues. Trimming removed 1 base from V and 1 base from J; junction bases left unmatched: 3. The chain's CDR3 is CASSEVTSGSYEQYF. CDR3 nucleotide sequence: TGTGCCAGCAGTGAAGTAACTAGCGGATCCTACGAGCAGTACTTC.

This chain joins TRBV9 and TRBJ1-1; D uncertain. The germline V and J ends were trimmed by 3 bases and 1 base, with 10 bases remaining between them. This CDR3 region has 14 residues. CDR1 SGDLS and CDR2 YYNGEE come from the germline V gene. CDR3 in amino acids: CASSEQVANTEAFF. In nucleotides, the CDR3 is TGTGCCAGCAGCGAGCAGGTGGCGAACACTGAAGCTTTCTTT.

This clone was recorded only once. The chain joins TRBV29-1 to TRBJ1-1; D possibly corresponds to TRBD1 (6 bases). Looked up from germline, CDR1 is SQVTM and CDR2 is ANQGSEA. CDR3 length: 10 amino acids. Between the trimmed V and J ends, which lost 4 bases and 11 bases, there was a span of 11 bases. The CDR3 spells CSVADRMAFF. In nucleotides, the CDR3 is TGCAGCGTTGCGGACAGAATGGCTTTCTTT.

The V and J genes are TRBV7-6 and TRBJ2-3; a possible D gene is TRBD2 (6 bases). Germline loops: CDR1 SGHVS, CDR2 FNYEAQ. Trimming stripped 1 base from V and 1 base from J, with 9 bases between. The CDR3 contains 15 residues. The CDR3 sequence: CASSLVLAGTDTQYF. Here the CDR3 DNA reads TGTGCCAGCAGCTTAGTTTTAGCGGGCACAGATACGCAGTATTTT.

V gene TRBV27 combines with J gene TRBJ1-5; TRBD1 might be the D (6 bases). The V gene's germline CDR1 is MNHEY and CDR2 SMNVEV (reference sequence). Trimming took 3 bases from V and 0 from J, leaving 9 bases between them. There are 15 residues in the CDR3. CDR3: CASSFRGNSNQPQHF. In nucleotides, the CDR3 is TGTGCCAGCAGTTTCAGGGGAAATAGCAATCAGCCCCAGCATTTT.

In the case of this clone: A read error may account for a junction end that differs from germline. The chain combines TRBV11-1 with TRBJ2-3; TRBD1 agrees at 7 bases. Per germline, CDR1 SGHAT and CDR2 FQDESV (reference sequence). The CDR3 extends over 15 amino acids. For the CDR3, the DNA is TGTGCCAGCAGCCGCGGGCAGGGGGACACAGGTACGCAGTATTTT. Residues: CASSRGQGDTGTQYF.

The rearrangement uses TRBV18 and TRBJ1-1; D possibly corresponds to TRBD1 (5 bases). This CDR3 has 15 amino acids. Trimming shortened V by 2 bases and J by 7 bases, and 17 bases separated the two germline ends. The V gene's germline CDR1 is KGHSH and CDR2 LQKENI. The CDR3 is CASSPKMGGFFEAFF. The DNA of the CDR3 is TGTGCCAGCTCACCAAAGATGGGGGGGTTTTTTGAAGCTTTCTTT.

The chain carries TRBV18 and TRBJ2-7, with TRBD2 identical over 7 bases. V was clipped by 1 base and J by 7 bases; unmatched bases: 1. Per the germline V gene, CDR1 is KGHSH and CDR2 is LQKENI. There are 12 residues in the CDR3. The CDR3 nucleotides read TGTGCCAGCTCACCACGGGGAGGGGAGCAGTACGTC. The encoded protein is CASSPRGGEQYV.

This clone turned up a few times. The chain recombines TRBV28 with TRBJ1-2; D possibly corresponds to TRBD1 (5 bases). Trimming removed 2 bases from V and 8 bases from J, with 21 bases in between. This CDR3 is built from 16 residues. CDR1 MDHEN and CDR2 SYDVKM come from the germline V gene. Here the CDR3 DNA reads TGTGCCAGCAGTTTAGCCACAGGCGGATCCAGAGAGGGCTACACCTTC. Residues: CASSLATGGSREGYTF.

This clone has only a few counts. The chain couples TRBV5-5 to TRBJ1-2; a possible D gene is TRBD1 (5 bases). The CDR3 covers 15 residues. V lost 3 bases to trimming and J lost 3 bases, with 15 bases between them. The germline gives CDR1 SGHKS, CDR2 YYEKEE (reference sequence). The CDR3 reads CASSSASRGDYGYTF. The CDR3 nucleotides read TGTGCCAGCAGCTCGGCTAGTCGGGGGGACTATGGCTACACCTTC.

In nucleotides, the CDR3 is TGCAGTGCCCCCCGGAAGGGGAAGCAGTATTTT. It specifies CSAPRKGKQYF. The rearrangement joins TRBV20-1 to TRBJ2-3; D is possibly TRBD1 (5 bases). With 6 bases removed from V and 11 bases from J, the gap between germline ends came to 15 bases. The CDR3 runs to 11 residues. Per germline, CDR1 DFQATT and CDR2 SNEGSKA (reference sequence).

V gene TRBV21-1 combines with J gene TRBJ1-5; whether TRBD1, the table's D call, matches the DNA was not checked. TRBV21-1 is a listed pseudogene. The CDR3 totals 15 residues. The CDR3 here is CASSKEDRSWQPQHF. Here the CDR3 DNA reads TGTGCCAGCAGCAAAGAGGACAGATCTTGGCAGCCCCAGCATTTT.

The chain links TRBV7-2 to TRBJ2-7; 7 nucleotides line up with TRBD2. This CDR3 comprises 16 residues. Trimming took 5 bases from V and 3 from J; bases not matched to a gene: 13. CDR1 and CDR2 (germline): SGHTA, FQGNSA. CDR3 sequence (DNA): TGTGCCAGCAGCGCAGCAGGGCTAGCGGACGACTACGAGCAGTACTTC. It specifies CASSAAGLADDYEQYF.

The rearrangement uses TRBV6-5 and TRBJ1-5, with D uncertain. Germline V gene sequence: CDR1 MNHEY, CDR2 SVGAGI. The CDR3 extends over 13 amino acids. V gave up 4 bases and J gave up 5 bases, with 9 bases separating them. The CDR3 spells CASSSLADQPQHF. CDR3 DNA sequence: TGTGCCAGCAGTTCACTCGCCGATCAGCCCCAGCATTTT.

With regard to this clone: Relative to the germline gene, one junction end is altered; a read error may explain this. The chain couples TRBV20-1 to TRBJ1-1; TRBD1 is a possible D gene (6 bases). This CDR3 is built from 8 residues. Germline loops: CDR1 DFQATT, CDR2 SNEGSKA (reference sequence). The CDR3 DNA sequence: TGCAGTGCACGGGGGGGCGGGTTT. Amino acids: CSARGGGF.

The chain recombines TRBV9 with TRBJ1-6; TRBD1 agrees at 7 bases. The ends lost 4 bases at V and 6 bases at J; junction bases unmatched: 4. The CDR3 is 14 residues long. CDR1 and CDR2 from the germline V gene are SGDLS and YYNGEE. The CDR3 is CASSFRDSNSPLHF. The CDR3 DNA reads TGTGCCAGCAGCTTCCGGGACAGTAATTCACCCCTCCACTTT.

V gene TRBV6-5 combines with J gene TRBJ2-7, with D possibly TRBD2 on 6 matching bases. CDR1 is MNHEY, CDR2 SVGAGI, per germline. CDR3 length: 14 residues. Between the trimmed V and J ends, which lost 5 bases and 0 bases, there was a span of 11 bases. The CDR3 DNA is TGTGCCAGCAGTAGGACTACGAGCTCCTACGAGCAGTACTTC. It translates to CASSRTTSSYEQYF.

The genes are TRBV7-9 and TRBJ2-7, with 7 bases fitting TRBD1. This CDR3 is built from 14 residues. Germline V CDR1 and CDR2: SEHNR, FQNEAQ (reference sequence). Trimming took 5 bases from V and 0 from J; bases not matched to a gene: 4. The CDR3 is CASSDGQVSYEQYF. As DNA, the CDR3 is TGTGCCAGCAGCGACGGACAGGTCTCCTACGAGCAGTACTTC.

The table lists this clone with a count of one. The gene calls are TRBV6-5 and TRBJ2-2; D is possibly TRBD1 (6 bases). V was shortened by 6 bases and J by 7 bases, with 12 bases between the two germline ends. The CDR3 sequence is 13 residues long. Germline V gene sequence: CDR1 MNHEY, CDR2 SVGAGI. The CDR3 sequence is CASRDSRLGELFF. CDR3 DNA sequence: TGTGCCAGCAGGGACAGTAGGCTCGGGGAGCTGTTTTTT.